The rows below give T cell receptor beta chains drawn from one sample of a study of CD8+ T cells in alopecia areata. Here immunoSEQ multiplex PCR was the method, and the copy in TCRdb shows in-frame clones only, minus some. The data contain 150,000 to 200,000 clones, roughly 60% of them seen just once; the ten biggest clones take up approximately 0.93%. Sequenced material: CD4+ T cells sorted from blood, taken at week 24, from a patient treated with tofacitinib. Receptors were obtained from a human donor with alopecia areata. The CDR3 runs from the conserved cysteine through the conserved F or W. The order of the fields is clone size, V gene, J gene, D gene, CDR3 protein, CDR3 DNA. The D gene is left open where the match is weak. Size is omitted from some rows. Given values are once, few, many or a class for expanded clones.

size: few
V: TRBV6-6
J: TRBJ2-3
D: TRBD1
CDR3: CASIQGAWADTQYF
DNA: TGTGCCAGCATCCAGGGGGCCTGGGCAGATACGCAGTATTTT

size: -
V: TRBV7-3
J: TRBJ1-5
D: -
CDR3: CASSLSHKALNQPQHF
DNA: TGTGCCAGCAGCTTAAGCCACAAAGCATTAAATCAGCCCCAGCATTTT

size: few
V: TRBV10-2
J: TRBJ1-1
D: -
CDR3: CASSESQGLMNTEAFF
DNA: TGCGCCAGCAGTGAGTCCCAGGGCCTCATGAACACTGAAGCTTTCTTT

size: -
V: TRBV6-6
J: TRBJ1-2
D: TRBD1
CDR3: CASSYSGQGNGYTF
DNA: TGTGCCAGCAGTTACTCGGGACAGGGGAATGGCTACACCTTC

size: -
V: TRBV27
J: TRBJ2-3
D: -
CDR3: CASLGWGTDTQYF
DNA: TGTGCCTCATTAGGTTGGGGCACAGATACGCAGTATTTT

size: -
V: TRBV25-1
J: TRBJ2-4
D: -
CDR3: CASTMDNIQYF
DNA: TGTGCCAGCACGATGGACAACATTCAGTACTTC

size: -
V: TRBV29-1
J: TRBJ1-3
D: -
CDR3: CSVRGFGNTIYF
DNA: TGCAGCGTTCGCGGATTTGGAAACACCATATATTTT

size: few
V: TRBV30
J: TRBJ1-1
D: -
CDR3: CAWSRQRDLFGFF
DNA: TGTGCCTGGAGTCGGCAGAGAGACCTCTTCGGGTTCTTT

size: few
V: TRBV7-2
J: TRBJ1-5
D: -
CDR3: CASSLRGGDNQPQHF
DNA: TGTGCCAGCAGCTTACGAGGAGGGGACAATCAGCCCCAGCATTTT

size: -
V: TRBV19
J: TRBJ2-7
D: -
CDR3: CASSPQGKGSSYEQYF
DNA: TGTGCCAGTAGCCCCCAAGGGAAAGGTTCTTCCTACGAGCAGTACTTC

size: -
V: TRBV20-1
J: TRBJ2-3
D: -
CDR3: CSAKPDYTQYF
DNA: TGCAGTGCAAAGCCGGACTATACGCAGTATTTT

size: few
V: TRBV20-1
J: TRBJ1-1
D: -
CDR3: CSASGTEAFF
DNA: TGCAGTGCTAGCGGGACTGAAGCTTTCTTT

size: -
V: TRBV6-5
J: TRBJ2-7
D: TRBD1
CDR3: CASSPTDRAYEQYF
DNA: TGTGCCAGCAGTCCGACGGACAGGGCTTACGAGCAGTACTTC

size: -
V: TRBV2
J: TRBJ1-5
D: -
CDR3: CASKDLSNQPQHF
DNA: TGTGCCAGCAAGGACCTGAGCAATCAGCCCCAGCATTTT

size: -
V: TRBV4-3
J: TRBJ1-2
D: TRBD1
CDR3: CASSQDRGLGYTF
DNA: TGCGCCAGCAGCCAAGACAGGGGGCTTGGCTACACCTTC

size: -
V: TRBV29-1
J: TRBJ2-5
D: TRBD1
CDR3: CSVVLQGNQETQYF
DNA: TGCAGCGTCGTACTACAGGGGAACCAAGAGACCCAGTACTTC

size: -
V: TRBV18
J: TRBJ1-2
D: -
CDR3: CASSPAQSYGYTF
DNA: TGTGCCAGCTCACCAGCACAGTCCTATGGCTACACCTTC

size: -
V: TRBV5-1
J: TRBJ2-1
D: TRBD2
CDR3: CASSLDRGGSEQFF
DNA: TGCGCCAGCAGCTTGGACCGGGGGGGCAGTGAGCAGTTCTTC

size: -
V: TRBV19
J: TRBJ2-7
D: TRBD1
CDR3: CASSLTGGYEQYF
DNA: TGTGCCAGTAGCCTAACAGGGGGCTACGAGCAGTACTTC

size: few
V: TRBV5-4
J: TRBJ2-1
D: TRBD1
CDR3: CASSLGTGAANEQFF
DNA: TGTGCCAGCAGCTTAGGGACAGGGGCGGCCAATGAGCAGTTCTTC

size: -
V: TRBV9
J: TRBJ1-2
D: TRBD1
CDR3: CASSVDQGASGYGYTF
DNA: TGTGCCAGCAGCGTAGACCAGGGGGCGTCGGGCTATGGCTACACCTTC

size: -
V: TRBV4-3
J: TRBJ1-1
D: -
CDR3: CASSQDTPPYTEAFF
DNA: TGCGCCAGCAGCCAAGATACCCCCCCCTACACTGAAGCTTTCTTT

size: -
V: TRBV30
J: TRBJ1-6
D: -
CDR3: CALGQPNSPLHF
DNA: TGTGCTCTCGGACAGCCTAATTCACCCCTCCACTTT

size: -
V: TRBV29-1
J: TRBJ1-1
D: TRBD1
CDR3: CSASGQGGTEAFF
DNA: TGCAGCGCGAGCGGACAGGGTGGCACTGAAGCTTTCTTT

size: once
V: TRBV4-3
J: TRBJ2-3
D: -
CDR3: CASSQVAGTSTDTQYF
DNA: TGCGCCAGCAGCCAAGTGGCGGGGACCAGCACAGATACGCAGTATTTT

size: -
V: TRBV23-1
J: TRBJ2-1
D: -
CDR3: CASTQPNRGGCNEQFF
DNA: TGCGCCAGCACCCAACCAAACAGGGGAGGCTGCAATGAGCAGTTCTTC

size: -
V: TRBV9
J: TRBJ1-6
D: -
CDR3: CASGRDGSPLHF
DNA: TGTGCCAGCGGCAGGGATGGTTCACCCCTCCACTTT

size: -
V: TRBV7-9
J: TRBJ2-1
D: -
CDR3: CASSLATGQSYNEQFF
DNA: TGTGCCAGCAGCTTAGCCACCGGACAGTCCTACAATGAGCAGTTCTTC